Described below is a single T cell receptor beta chain sequence and its context. This record belongs to a study of blood T cell repertoires in COVID-19. Background on the study: The origin of the acute and convalescent COVID-19 samples was the United States, Italy and Spain.

In the authors' methods: Nucleated cell number was recorded as an estimate derived from reference gene primer amplification. The protocol was immunoSEQ multiplex PCR, while the TCRdb copy is restricted to in-frame clones and leaves out a portion. That table is the source of V, J and clone size, and D and trimming were worked out from the DNA. The table includes fewer than 250,000 clones, less than 80% detected once. CDR1 and CDR2 from the germline V gene are MNHEY and SMNVEV (reference sequence). V was clipped by 6 bases and J by 7 bases, with 16 bases between them. This CDR3 comprises 15 residues. The TCR comes from a woman aged 45-65 years with acute or convalescent COVID-19. The chain carries TRBV27 and TRBJ1-6; no clear D gene. The source material was peripheral blood. The CDR3 region is CASSPVKALNSPLHF. CDR3 bases: TGTGCCAGCAGCCCTGTAAAAGCCCTAAATTCACCCCTCCACTTT.